This entry is about one T cell receptor (beta chain). The antigen remains undetermined. TCRdb ran MiXCR on the 5' RACE reads and lists one entry per CDR3 protein. The sample has 9,000 to 9,500 distinct CDR3 sequences, around 8% seen once. This specimen comes from a study of spatial heterogeneity in lung cancer. Study-wide results and caveats: Mutation tallies in tumors tracked expanded intratumoral alpha and beta TCR counts.

Noted time point: sample taken at primary tumor resection. The donors comprised approximately 75 untreated early-stage non-small cell lung cancer patients. Material for sequencing was whole RNA from tumor, nontumor lung or frozen PBMC, left unsorted. This clonotype originated in a male donor with early-stage non-small cell lung cancer. This sample comprised lung tumor tissue, obtained at surgery.

CDR3 DNA: TGTGCCATCAGTGAGTCCGTCGAGCAGTACTTC. Protein product: CAISESVEQYF. This sequence joins TRBV10-3 and TRBJ2-7, with unresolved D. Germline assignment: CDR1 ENHRY and CDR2 SYGVKD. The CDR3 sequence is 11 residues long. V was shortened by 0 bases and J by 6 bases, with 3 bases between the two germline ends.